This TCR beta chain was found in a study of CD8+ T cells in alopecia areata. The sample's treatment: oral pan-JAK inhibitor, 5-10 mg twice daily. Starting from PBMCs, sorting isolated CD4+ and CD8+ T cells. V lost 8 bases, J lost 4 bases, and 12 bases lay in between. The CDR3 totals 13 residues. Germline assignment: CDR1 MNHEY and CDR2 SVGAGI. In each case, RNA was isolated and then reverse transcribed into cDNA as the sequencing template. Generated by immunoSEQ multiplex PCR, the TCRdb table keeps only in-frame clones and is missing some. The sample has more than 140,000 clones; around 87% are singletons.

The clonotype originates from a human donor with alopecia areata. V is TRBV6-5 and J is TRBJ1-3; D remains ambiguous. Sequenced material: CD8+ T cells sorted from blood, taken at week 4, from a patient treated with tofacitinib. The CDR3 DNA reads TGTGCCAGCTCCCGGGGTTCCGGAAACACCATATATTTT. Translation: CASSRGSGNTIYF.